A single sample gave rise to the 4 T cell receptor beta chains below, sequenced in a study of T cell repertoires in cytomegalovirus infection. TCRdb processed the reads anew with MiXCR; each CDR3 protein has one entry. Among about 400,000 distinct CDR3 sequences, about 35% were seen once, and the ten largest hold 13%. What these receptors recognize is not known. The sequencing used cultured PBMCs, collected from culture after CMV antigen stimulation. Receptor source: a human donor in good health (CMV status not recorded). Some clones in this sample may be carry-over from other donors' samples.

This clonotype occurred many times. The J gene is TRBJ2-3, the V gene TRBV7-2; TRBD1 aligns across 7 bases. Germline CDR1 and CDR2: SGHTA and FQGNSA. The ends lost 4 bases at V and 6 bases at J; junction bases unmatched: 4. The CDR3 is 13 amino acids. The CDR3 protein is CASSSTGVDTQYF. CDR3 DNA: TGTGCCAGCAGCTCCACAGGGGTTGATACGCAGTATTTT.

The table lists this clonotype with many counts. The chain is built from TRBV7-8 and TRBJ2-7, with D hard to call. The CDR3 contains 15 residues. V was trimmed by 1 base and J by 4 bases, leaving 14 bases between them. Germline lookup yields CDR1 SGHVS and CDR2 FQNEAQ. CDR3 sequence: CASSLEGRRSYEQYF. The CDR3 DNA follows: TGTGCCAGCAGCTTAGAGGGCAGAAGATCGTACGAGCAGTACTTC.

In its sample, this clonotype was seen a few times. The rearrangement uses TRBV6-5 and TRBJ2-3, with D uncertain. The CDR3 contains 15 residues. From germline, CDR1 is MNHEY and CDR2 SVGAGI. Trimming cost V 2 bases and J 4 bases, with 13 bases left between them. In DNA, the CDR3 is TGTGCCAGCAGTTACCGTTCCCAACCCGCAGATACGCAGTATTTT. Its translation: CASSYRSQPADTQYF.

V usage is TRBV28 and J usage is TRBJ2-6; 7 positions match TRBD1. The CDR3 loop spans 18 amino acids. V shed 3 bases and J 1 base; nucleotides not matched to a gene: 9. CDR1 and CDR2 (germline): MDHEN, SYDVKM. CDR3 amino acids: CASSFTTGASSGANVLTF. CDR3 DNA sequence: TGTGCCAGCAGTTTTACAACAGGGGCTTCGTCTGGGGCCAACGTCCTGACTTTC.